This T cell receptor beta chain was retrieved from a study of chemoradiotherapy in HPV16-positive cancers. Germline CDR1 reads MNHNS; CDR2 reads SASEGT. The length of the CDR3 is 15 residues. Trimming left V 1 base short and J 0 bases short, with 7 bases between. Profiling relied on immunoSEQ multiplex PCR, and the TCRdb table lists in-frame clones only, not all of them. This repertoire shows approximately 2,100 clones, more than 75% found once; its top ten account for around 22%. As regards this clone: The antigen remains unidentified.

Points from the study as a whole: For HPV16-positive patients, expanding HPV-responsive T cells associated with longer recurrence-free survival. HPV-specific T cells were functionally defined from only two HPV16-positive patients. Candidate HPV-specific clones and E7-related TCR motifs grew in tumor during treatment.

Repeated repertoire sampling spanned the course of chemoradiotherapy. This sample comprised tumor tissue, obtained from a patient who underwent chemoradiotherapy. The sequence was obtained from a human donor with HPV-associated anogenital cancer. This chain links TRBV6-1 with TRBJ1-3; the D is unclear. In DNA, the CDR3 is TGTGCCAGCAGTGAAGATCACAGCTCTGGAAACACCATATATTTT. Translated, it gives CASSEDHSSGNTIYF.